These 18 T cell receptor beta chains were all obtained from the same sample, sequenced in a study of shared clonotypes between healthy human individuals. Profiling relied on immunoSEQ multiplex PCR, and the TCRdb table lists in-frame clones only, not all of them. This table holds roughly 2.6 million clones, around nine tenths found once. Sample: naive CD4+ T cells sorted from blood. Subset defined: CD45RA+ positively selected. All receptors come from a young man in good health.

The chain is built from TRBV2 and TRBJ1-1, with D possibly TRBD1 on 6 matching bases. Germline loops: CDR1 SNHLY, CDR2 FYNNEI. The germline V and J ends were trimmed by 8 bases and 1 base, with 14 bases remaining between them. The CDR3 runs 14 residues. This chain's CDR3 is CASGTQGSNTEAFF. CDR3 coding DNA: TGTGCCAGCGGGACACAGGGATCGAACACTGAAGCTTTCTTT.

The chain links TRBV5-1 to TRBJ2-1; 9 bases agree with TRBD1. Germline lookup yields CDR1 SGHRS and CDR2 YFSETQ. V lost 3 bases, J lost 7 bases, and 8 bases stayed unmatched. CDR3 size: 15 residues. DNA of the CDR3: TGCGCCAGCAGCTCCACAGGGGGCAAGGTGAATGAGCAGTTCTTC. It is translated as CASSSTGGKVNEQFF.

CDR3 sequence reads: CAWRPPGSQGSYTF. CDR3 nucleotide sequence: TGTGCCTGGAGGCCCCCGGGTTCCCAAGGGAGCTACACCTTC. This chain joins TRBV30 and TRBJ1-2; no reliable D call. This CDR3 has 14 amino acids. Trimming pared 3 bases from V and 9 bases from J, leaving 20 bases between. CDR1 and CDR2 from the germline V gene are GTSNPN and SVGIG (reference sequence).

In regard to this clone: Additional DNA sequences in this sample encode the identical CDR3. The CDR3 here is CASSLTGGSNQPQHF. Written as DNA, the CDR3 is TGTGCCAGCAGCTTAACGGGGGGGAGCAATCAGCCCCAGCATTTT. V and J are TRBV7-2 and TRBJ1-5; a possible D gene is TRBD1 (5 bases). V lost 2 bases to trimming and J lost 1 base, with 9 bases between them. The CDR3 runs 15 residues. The germline V gene has CDR1 SGHTA and CDR2 FQGNSA.

The genes are TRBV27 and TRBJ1-2; D might be TRBD1 (5 bases). The germline CDR1 and CDR2 sequences are MNHEY and SMNVEV (reference sequence). V gave up 5 bases and J gave up 9 bases, with 13 bases separating them. The length of the CDR3 is 12 residues. The CDR3 reads CASSPRGGSYTF. The CDR3 DNA reads as TGTGCCAGCAGTCCGAGGGGCGGGAGCTACACCTTC.

This sequence joins TRBV4-1 and TRBJ2-2; 14 positions match TRBD2. Germline trimming cut 4 bases from V and 6 bases from J; bases unmatched to any gene: 4. Germline loops: CDR1 MGHRA, CDR2 YSYEKL. This CDR3 is 16 amino acids long. CDR3 in amino acids: CASSPGLAGGAGELFF. CDR3 DNA: TGCGCCAGCAGCCCCGGACTAGCGGGAGGTGCCGGGGAGCTGTTTTTT.

The rearrangement uses TRBV7-9 and TRBJ1-2; D unresolved. V was cut by 5 bases and J by 8 bases, with 12 bases left in between. The CDR3 contains 12 residues. CDR1 is SEHNR and CDR2 is FQNEAQ in the germline V gene (reference sequence). DNA of the CDR3: TGTGCCAGCAGCCTAGTGTCGGGCGGCTACACCTTC. It translates to CASSLVSGGYTF.

The rearrangement joins TRBV11-3 to TRBJ2-3; 7 bases fit TRBD2. The CDR3 is 14 amino acids. V was pared by 5 bases and J by 2 bases, with 4 bases of the junction left unmatched. Germline V gene sequence: CDR1 SGHNT, CDR2 YENEEA. CDR3 in amino acids: CASSLQRDTDTQYF. CDR3 bases: TGTGCCAGCAGCCTCCAGCGGGACACAGATACGCAGTATTTT.

As to this clone: The same CDR3 can be traced to other DNA sequences in this sample. The chain recombines TRBV6-1 with TRBJ1-5, with D tentatively TRBD1 (5 bases). V lost 1 base, J lost 4 bases, and 8 bases lay in between. Germline V gene data show CDR1 as MNHNS and CDR2 as SASEGT. The CDR3 has 14 residues. The CDR3 sequence is CASSEVSGNQPQHF. The CDR3, as DNA: TGTGCCAGCAGTGAAGTGTCAGGGAATCAGCCCCAGCATTTT.

This clone has only a few counts. This chain links TRBV30 with TRBJ1-6, with a tentative D call TRBD1 (5 bases). Trimming shortened V by 4 bases and J by 9 bases, and 13 bases separated the two germline ends. The CDR3 has 13 amino acids. Germline values: CDR1 GTSNPN, CDR2 SVGIG (reference sequence). The CDR3 sequence is CAWMRGASSPLHF. The CDR3 DNA follows: TGTGCCTGGATGCGAGGGGCTAGTTCACCCCTCCACTTT.

The rearrangement links TRBV5-1 to TRBJ1-1; TRBD1 agrees at 8 bases. The CDR3 consists of 15 residues. Germline V gene data show CDR1 as SGHRS and CDR2 as YFSETQ. V shed 4 bases, J shed 5 bases, and the junction held 10 bases outside the gene matches. The CDR3 protein is CASSLTTGGQTEAFF. The CDR3 bases are TGCGCCAGCAGCCTAACCACAGGGGGGCAAACTGAAGCTTTCTTT.

The chain's CDR3 is CASSRKGANEQFF. The CDR3 DNA follows: TGTGCCAGCAGCCGGAAGGGGGCGAATGAGCAGTTCTTC. The rearrangement links TRBV5-4 to TRBJ2-1, with 7 bases identical to TRBD1. Germline loops: CDR1 SGHNT, CDR2 YYREEE (reference sequence). The CDR3 length is 13 residues. The junction had 5 bases not matched to a gene; V was cut back by 4 bases and J by 7 bases.

A remark on this clone: Other nucleotide sequences from this sample produce the same CDR3. The V call is TRBV5-1, the J call TRBJ2-7; 8 positions match TRBD1. CDR1 is SGHRS and CDR2 is YFSETQ in the germline V gene. J gave up 2 bases and V 4 bases, and 5 bases lay outside the gene matches. The CDR3 covers 14 residues. The CDR3 sequence: CASSLDRGPYEQYF. CDR3 in DNA: TGCGCCAGCAGCCTTGACAGGGGCCCCTACGAGCAGTACTTC.

CDR3 DNA sequence: TGTGCCAGCAGCCGTGACCCCCTGGGTAATCAGCCCCAGCATTTT. Amino acid sequence: CASSRDPLGNQPQHF. The gene calls are TRBV9 and TRBJ1-5; D gene unclear. Germline-derived CDR1 and CDR2 are SGDLS and YYNGEE. The CDR3 loop spans 15 amino acids. Between the trimmed V and J ends, which lost 4 bases and 4 bases, there was a span of 15 bases.

Only one count was recorded for this clone. V is TRBV10-3 and J is TRBJ1-1; D may be TRBD1 (6 bases). Deletions cut 2 bases from V and 10 bases from J, with 14 bases between. This CDR3 has 13 amino acids. CDR1 is ENHRY and CDR2 is SYGVKD in the germline V gene. The CDR3 sequence is CAISEGQGSRAFF. The CDR3 nucleotides are TGTGCCATCAGTGAGGGGCAGGGGAGCAGAGCTTTCTTT.

The CDR3 DNA reads TGTGCCAGCAGTTTATTTCCGGGACAGGTAGAGACCCAGTACTTC. Translating it yields CASSLFPGQVETQYF. This rearrangement joins TRBV27 to TRBJ2-5; 8 bases map to TRBD1. This CDR3 is built from 15 residues. Germline lookup yields CDR1 MNHEY and CDR2 SMNVEV (reference sequence). V was clipped by 1 base and J by 4 bases; unmatched bases: 5.

CDR3 amino acids: CASSLEVQNYGYTF. The DNA of the CDR3 is TGTGCCAGCAGCTTAGAGGTTCAGAACTATGGCTACACCTTC. This chain links TRBV7-9 with TRBJ1-2, with D hard to call. The CDR3 length is 14 residues. From germline, CDR1 is SEHNR and CDR2 FQNEAQ (reference sequence). Trimming shortened V by 1 base and J by 2 bases, and 8 bases separated the two germline ends. The variable domain in full, with the rest retrieved from reference TRBV7-9 and TRBJ1-2, is DTGVSQNPRHKITKRGQNVTFRCDPISEHNRLYWYRQTLGQGPEFLTYFQNEAQLEKSRLLSDRFSAERPKGSFSTLEIQRTEQGDSAMYLCASSLEVQNYGYTFGSGTRLTVV.

The chain carries TRBV2 and TRBJ1-1; maybe TRBD1 (6 bases). V shed 8 bases and J shed 8 bases, with 18 bases lying between them. The CDR3 is made up of 13 amino acids. Germline assignment: CDR1 SNHLY and CDR2 FYNNEI. The CDR3, as DNA: TGTGCCAGCCAGAAGGACAGTGGCTTAGAAGCTTTCTTT. It translates to CASQKDSGLEAFF.